The 10 T cell receptor beta chains below were found in one sample sequenced in a study of OX40 agonist ivuxolimab in advanced cancers. Clones were sequenced by immunoSEQ multiplex PCR, and TCRdb holds only the in-frame ones, with some missing. The sample carries tens of thousands of clones, about 80% recorded once. The specimen comprised CD4+ or CD8+ T cells sorted from blood, sampled in a trial of the OX40 agonist ivuxolimab. These receptor sequences come from an adult with an advanced solid tumor such as melanoma, head and neck, liver or kidney cancer.

This rearrangement joins TRBV7-6 to TRBJ2-3, with D unresolved. The CDR3 has 15 residues. Trimming shortened V by 1 base and J by 2 bases, and 10 bases separated the two germline ends. Germline CDR1 and CDR2: SGHVS and FNYEAQ. The CDR3 is CASSLVAIPTDTQYF. DNA for the CDR3: TGTGCCAGCAGCTTAGTAGCTATCCCCACAGATACGCAGTATTTT.

The J gene is TRBJ2-7, the V gene TRBV5-4, with D tentatively TRBD1 (6 bases). The CDR3 has 15 residues. The germline gives CDR1 SGHNT, CDR2 YYREEE (reference sequence). V lost 0 bases, J lost 4 bases, and 14 bases lay in between. The chain's CDR3 is CASSLASRGRYEQYF. CDR3 DNA sequence: TGTGCCAGCAGCTTGGCCTCCAGGGGTAGGTACGAGCAGTACTTC.

V is TRBV5-1 and J is TRBJ2-1, with 12 bases lining up with TRBD2. The CDR3 length is 15 residues. Trimming at V came to 5 bases and at J to 3 bases, leaving 3 bases not matched to a gene. The germline CDR1 and CDR2 sequences are SGHRS and YFSETQ. The CDR3 here is CASRLAGGYYNEQFF. CDR3 nucleotide sequence: TGCGCCAGCAGACTAGCGGGGGGATACTACAATGAGCAGTTCTTC.

This chain connects TRBV2 to TRBJ1-2; D call uncertain. V gave up 5 bases and J gave up 2 bases, with 6 bases separating them. The CDR3 has 12 amino acids. CDR1 is SNHLY, CDR2 FYNNEI, per germline. This chain's CDR3 is CASSRVNYGYTF. CDR3 DNA: TGTGCCAGCAGTAGGGTAAACTATGGCTACACCTTC.

The rearrangement links TRBV15 to TRBJ2-5, with D unresolved. V was trimmed by 1 base and J by 4 bases, leaving 16 bases between them. The length of the CDR3 is 16 residues. Germline V lookup: CDR1 LNHNV, CDR2 YYDKDF (reference sequence). CDR3 bases: TGTGCCACCAGCAGAGGGAGAAACTCGGGCCGAGAGACCCAGTACTTC. This encodes CATSRGRNSGRETQYF.

The chain uses TRBV7-9 and TRBJ2-2; D ambiguous. V lost 6 bases and J 2 bases, leaving 7 bases between the germline ends. Germline assignment: CDR1 SEHNR and CDR2 FQNEAQ (reference sequence). The CDR3 has 13 amino acids. CDR3 region: CASRGINTGELFF. The CDR3 bases are TGTGCCAGCAGGGGCATTAACACCGGGGAGCTGTTTTTT.

This sequence joins TRBV19 and TRBJ2-7, with 13 bases lining up with TRBD2. This CDR3 is built from 16 residues. From germline, CDR1 is LNHDA and CDR2 SQIVND (reference sequence). The trim removed 1 base at V and 0 bases at J, leaving 0 bases unmatched. The chain's CDR3 is CASSIGLAGGSYEQYF. The CDR3 nucleotides read TGTGCCAGTAGTATAGGACTAGCGGGAGGCTCCTACGAGCAGTACTTC.

This clone has more than one count but fewer than ten. The DNA for the CDR3 is TGTGCCAGTTCTGACGGGAGTAATTCCCGGCAGTACTTC. Encoded protein: CASSDGSNSRQYF. This chain uses TRBV19 with TRBJ2-7, with a possible D match to TRBD2 (6 bases). This CDR3 is 13 amino acids long. Trimming left V 8 bases short and J 9 bases short, with 20 bases between. The germline gives CDR1 LNHDA, CDR2 SQIVND (reference sequence).

This chain's CDR3 is CASSHGDRTNSPLHF. The DNA for the CDR3 is TGCGCCAGCAGCCACGGGGACAGGACTAATTCACCCCTCCACTTT. V usage is TRBV5-1 and J usage is TRBJ1-6; 8 bases line up with TRBD1. Germline V gene sequence: CDR1 SGHRS, CDR2 YFSETQ. This CDR3 spans 15 amino acids. V trimming: 4 bases; J trimming: 6 bases; junction bases outside the gene matches: 6.

The chain couples TRBV5-1 to TRBJ2-3; the match to TRBD1 covers 8 bases. Germline V gives CDR1 SGHRS, CDR2 YFSETQ. Trimming took 3 bases from V and 5 from J; bases not matched to a gene: 5. The CDR3 is 14 amino acids. This CDR3 reads CASSYGQGRDTQYF. The CDR3, as DNA: TGCGCCAGCAGCTACGGACAGGGCAGAGATACGCAGTATTTT.